This T cell receptor (beta chain) was found in a study of blood T cells in healthy people across ages. This CDR3 is 13 amino acids long. V was clipped by 4 bases and J by 6 bases, with 9 bases between them. The germline gives CDR1 ENHRY, CDR2 SYGVKD. Through a sample-barcoded 5' primer and a J-beta primer mix, a second PCR was run for roughly 7 to 11 cycles. MiXCR, run by TCRdb on the 5' RACE reads, gives a single entry per CDR3 protein. Of 730,000 or so distinct CDR3 sequences in the sample, approximately 39% are singletons; the top ten hold under 25%. This clonotype was recorded a few times. J is TRBJ2-2 and V is TRBV10-3; TRBD1 or TRBD2 may be the D gene (5 bases each). The receptor was isolated from a woman in her fifties or sixties in good health. The sequenced material came from blood. The CDR3 sequence: CAISGGESGELFF. CDR3 coding DNA: TGTGCCATCAGTGGAGGGGAATCCGGGGAGCTGTTTTTT.